This entry lists 23 T cell receptor beta chains sequenced from one sample in a study of T cell changes during pregnancy in multiple sclerosis. The data were produced by immunoSEQ multiplex PCR, yet TCRdb's version contains in-frame clones alone and is incomplete. The sample carries 20,000 to 25,000 clones, roughly 90% recorded once. The sequencing used CD4+ T cells from peripheral blood mononuclear cells, collected after pregnancy. All receptors come from a female donor in good health, enrolled as a control in a pregnancy study.

The rearrangement joins TRBV30 to TRBJ1-4; possible D gene TRBD1, 5 bases. This CDR3 region has 12 residues. Trimming left V 3 bases short and J 6 bases short, with 8 bases between. In germline, CDR1 is GTSNPN, CDR2 SVGIG (reference sequence). The CDR3 here is CAWRGRDEKLFF. For the CDR3, the DNA is TGTGCCTGGAGGGGGCGCGATGAAAAACTGTTTTTT.

CDR3 residues: CASSLLAGGSADTQYF. Written as DNA, the CDR3 is TGTGCCAGCAGTCTTCTAGCGGGAGGATCCGCAGATACGCAGTATTTT. The chain employs TRBV7-2 and TRBJ2-3, with 11 nucleotides matching TRBD2. The CDR3 has 16 residues. V lost 6 bases, J lost 4 bases, and 9 bases stayed unmatched. The germline CDR1 and CDR2 sequences are SGHTA and FQGNSA. The full variable domain, with the rest looked up from reference TRBV7-2 and TRBJ2-3, is GAGVSQSPSNKVTEKGKDVELRCDPISGHTALYWYRQSLGQGLEFLIYFQGNSAPDKSGLPSDRFSAERTGGSVSTLTIQRTQQEDSAVYLCASSLLAGGSADTQYFGPGTRLTVL.

This clone was found a few times. The chain is built from TRBV23-1 and TRBJ1-4, with 8 bases aligning to TRBD1. TRBV23-1 carries the ORF label, with uncertain function. V lost 3 bases and J lost 8; bases outside the gene matches: 14. This CDR3 region has 17 residues. This chain's CDR3 is CASSHPKRTGRGEKLFF. The CDR3 bases are TGCGCCAGCAGTCACCCCAAGAGGACAGGGAGAGGCGAAAAACTGTTTTTT.

The gene calls are TRBV5-1 and TRBJ2-2; the match to TRBD1 covers 8 bases. Germline values: CDR1 SGHRS, CDR2 YFSETQ. This CDR3 has 17 amino acids. Trimming removed 4 bases from V and 7 bases from J; junction bases left unmatched: 15. The CDR3 coding sequence is TGCGCCAGCAGCCCCCGATTCCGGACAGGGACGTACGGGGAGCTGTTTTTT. It translates to CASSPRFRTGTYGELFF.

The gene calls are TRBV6-5 and TRBJ2-1; 10 positions agree with TRBD2. From germline, CDR1 is MNHEY and CDR2 SVGAGI. V shed 4 bases and J 3 bases; nucleotides not matched to a gene: 6. The CDR3 totals 16 residues. The CDR3: CASSSWSGGVYNEQFF. In nucleotides, the CDR3 is TGTGCCAGCAGTTCCTGGAGCGGGGGGGTCTACAATGAGCAGTTCTTC.

The chain is built from TRBV7-9 and TRBJ2-3; the D gene is possibly TRBD2 (6 bases). There are 17 residues in the CDR3. The V end was cut by 5 bases, the J end by 4 bases, with 22 bases between. The V gene's germline CDR1 is SEHNR and CDR2 FQNEAQ (reference sequence). This CDR3 is CASSLSVADPEADTQYF. CDR3 nucleotide sequence: TGTGCCAGCAGCCTAAGTGTAGCGGACCCCGAAGCAGATACGCAGTATTTT.

The chain uses TRBV7-8 and TRBJ1-1; D is ambiguous. This CDR3 contains 15 residues. The V gene lost 2 bases and the J gene lost 1 base, with 11 bases spanning the gap. Per germline, CDR1 SGHVS and CDR2 FQNEAQ. The CDR3 here is CASSLNPAGNTEAFF. CDR3 in DNA: TGTGCCAGCAGCTTAAACCCGGCGGGGAACACTGAAGCTTTCTTT.

This clone was seen only once. The rearrangement links TRBV4-1 to TRBJ1-5; D is unresolved. V lost 4 bases, J lost 7 bases, and 14 bases lay in between. The germline V gene has CDR1 MGHRA and CDR2 YSYEKL. The CDR3 totals 14 residues. The CDR3 spells CASSRTLAGQPQHF. Written as DNA, the CDR3 is TGCGCCAGCAGCCGCACACTAGCGGGGCAGCCCCAGCATTTT.

The rearrangement links TRBV5-4 to TRBJ2-2, with TRBD2 matching over 8 bases. V lost 2 bases to trimming and J lost 2 bases; unmatched junction nucleotides: 5. In germline, CDR1 is SGHNT, CDR2 YYREEE (reference sequence). The CDR3 extends over 16 amino acids. CDR3 in DNA: TGTGCCAGCAGCTTCGCCGGGGGGGGTAACACCGGGGAGCTGTTTTTT. Encoded protein: CASSFAGGGNTGELFF.

V usage is TRBV7-2 and J usage is TRBJ2-1, with 11 bases aligning to TRBD2. CDR3 length: 16 residues. V was pared by 1 base and J by 8 bases, with 7 bases of the junction left unmatched. Germline V gene lookup returns CDR1 SGHTA and CDR2 FQGNSA. CDR3: CASSLGPSGGFYEQFF. The CDR3 nucleotides read TGTGCCAGCAGCTTAGGTCCTAGCGGGGGGTTTTATGAGCAGTTCTTC.

The genes are TRBV6-8 and TRBJ2-5; 9 nucleotides match TRBD2. With 10 bases clipped from V and 4 bases from J, the junction kept 13 bases outside the gene matches. The germline gives CDR1 MNHGY, CDR2 SAAAGT. There are 15 residues in the CDR3. The CDR3, as DNA: TGTGCCAACTTACTACTGCTAGCGGGGTTAGAGACCCAGTACTTC. As protein: CANLLLLAGLETQYF.

The rearrangement joins TRBV19 to TRBJ2-3, with 10 positions matching TRBD1. In germline, CDR1 is LNHDA, CDR2 SQIVND (reference sequence). The V segment lost 3 bases and the J segment 3 bases; nucleotides outside the gene matches: 3. The CDR3 spans 15 residues. CDR3 sequence: CASSIGTGVTDTQYF. The CDR3 region has the DNA TGTGCCAGTAGTATTGGGACAGGGGTGACAGATACGCAGTATTTT.

The chain combines TRBV18 with TRBJ1-1; TRBD1 matches 7 bases. The length of the CDR3 is 14 residues. V dropped 6 bases and J dropped 4; count of bases not matched to a gene: 8. Germline V gene data show CDR1 as KGHSH and CDR2 as LQKENI. The DNA of the CDR3 is TGTGCCAGCTCGCTCAGGGGGAGGATCACTGAAGCTTTCTTT. Translating it yields CASSLRGRITEAFF.

The genes are TRBV10-2 and TRBJ2-5, with D possibly being TRBD2 (6 bases). The germline CDR1 and CDR2 sequences are WSHSY and SAAADI. V was pared by 7 bases and J by 2 bases, with 11 bases between. The CDR3 is 13 residues long. CDR3 bases: TGCGCCAGCAAACGGACTATTCAAGAGACCCAGTACTTC. Its translation: CASKRTIQETQYF.

Of note for this clone: This is likely a read error, given that the CDR3 carries no conserved phenylalanine or tryptophan at its end. The limits of the CDR3 on the DNA are not certain, so only TCRdb's listed CDR3 is given. Here the CDR3 reads CASSIGQGRSATY. This chain joins TRBV7-2 and TRBJ2-7; the tabulated D call, TRBD1, remains unverified against the DNA. The CDR3 adds up to 13 amino acids, both ends counted. CDR1 is SGHTA and CDR2 is FQGNSA in the germline V gene.

The chain links TRBV7-8 to TRBJ2-1; tentatively, D is TRBD1 (6 bases). V lost 3 bases to trimming and J lost 4 bases, with 10 bases between them. The CDR3 contains 14 residues. Germline assignment: CDR1 SGHVS and CDR2 FQNEAQ. DNA for the CDR3: TGTGCCAGCAGCTTCGGGACAAATTACAATGAGCAGTTCTTC. This sequence encodes CASSFGTNYNEQFF. Full variable domain (outside the CDR3, taken from reference TRBV7-8 and TRBJ2-1): GAGVSQSPRYKVAKRGQDVALRCDPISGHVSLFWYQQALGQGPEFLTYFQNEAQLDKSGLPSDRFFAERPEGSVSTLKIQRTQQEDSAVYLCASSFGTNYNEQFFGPGTRLTVL.

This clone was seen only a few times. The chain couples TRBV19 to TRBJ1-6; a weak D match, TRBD1 (5 bases). The CDR3 is made up of 16 amino acids. V was trimmed by 5 bases and J by 0 bases, leaving 11 bases between them. Germline loops: CDR1 LNHDA, CDR2 SQIVND (reference sequence). This CDR3 reads CASSVQASSYNSPLHF. The CDR3 nucleotides read TGTGCCAGTAGTGTACAGGCGAGCTCCTATAATTCACCCCTCCACTTT.

The chain is built from TRBV6-5 and TRBJ2-7; TRBD2 matches 8 bases. Germline loops: CDR1 MNHEY, CDR2 SVGAGI. This CDR3 has 14 amino acids. The J segment lost 5 bases and the V segment lost 8 bases, leaving 11 bases of the junction unmatched. The CDR3 DNA reads as TGTGCCAGCCGCAGCGGGAGTAAGGGGCACGAGCAGTACTTC. This codes for CASRSGSKGHEQYF.

The V gene is TRBV29-1, the J gene TRBJ1-1; tentative D call: TRBD1 (6 bases). The CDR3 contains 11 residues. V shed 6 bases and J shed 7 bases, with 12 bases lying between them. Germline values: CDR1 SQVTM, CDR2 ANQGSEA. For the CDR3, the DNA is TGCAGCGTCAACGGGGGGCTTGAAGCTTTCTTT. This gives the protein CSVNGGLEAFF.

This clone is a singleton in its sample. V and J are TRBV5-1 and TRBJ2-5; no firm D call. Germline assignment: CDR1 SGHRS and CDR2 YFSETQ. V was cut by 1 base and J by 1 base, with 8 bases left in between. The CDR3 sequence is 14 residues long. The CDR3 is CASSLSGIQETQYF. CDR3 in DNA: TGCGCCAGCAGCTTGTCAGGAATCCAAGAGACCCAGTACTTC. The full variable domain, in which reference TRBV5-1 and TRBJ2-5 provide the parts outside the CDR3, is KAGVTQTPRYLIKTRGQQVTLSCSPISGHRSVSWYQQTPGQGLQFLFEYFSETQRNKGNFPGRFSGRQFSNSRSEMNVSTLELGDSALYLCASSLSGIQETQYFGPGTRLLVL.

The chain is built from TRBV7-2 and TRBJ1-5; D might be TRBD1 (6 bases). Per germline, CDR1 SGHTA and CDR2 FQGNSA. Trimming shortened V by 6 bases and J by 4 bases, and 16 bases separated the two germline ends. This CDR3 spans 15 amino acids. In DNA, the CDR3 is TGTGCCAGCAGTTATCGGGACATTGGAAATCAGCCCCAGCATTTT. It yields the protein CASSYRDIGNQPQHF.

The chain combines TRBV19 with TRBJ1-1, with a tentative D call TRBD1 (5 bases). V dropped 7 bases and J dropped 0 bases, with 15 bases sitting between them. Germline V lookup: CDR1 LNHDA, CDR2 SQIVND (reference sequence). This CDR3 has 15 amino acids. CDR3 amino acids: CASTQYWGLNTEAFF. The CDR3 DNA follows: TGTGCCAGTACCCAATATTGGGGCTTGAACACTGAAGCTTTCTTT.

The V call is TRBV7-9, the J call TRBJ1-1; D gene ambiguous. CDR1 and CDR2 from the germline V gene are SEHNR and FQNEAQ (reference sequence). V dropped 1 base and J dropped 6 bases, with 12 bases sitting between them. This CDR3 region has 14 residues. The CDR3, as DNA: TGTGCCAGCAGCTTAGTTGAGGCGGCCGCTGAAGCTTTCTTT. Translation gives CASSLVEAAAEAFF.